Given below is one T cell receptor beta chain in context. This clone has a single count. Its antigen target is currently unknown. It has no much larger one-base neighbor in the sample; base qualities were not kept. Including the terminal cysteine and phenylalanine, the CDR3 comprises 14 residues. The read is trimmed to its CDR3 DNA, 42 bases read in frame from base 1. According to the germline V gene, CDR1 reads LGHNA and CDR2 reads YNFKEQ. V lost 4 bases and J lost 0 bases; the stretch between them is 10 bases long. To prepare the library, the immunoSEQ multiplex PCR assay was applied. For most patients, high-throughput TCR-beta CDR3 sequencing of genomic DNA was performed by Adaptive Biotechnologies. For the original study's pipeline: Adaptive's ImmunoSEQ software supplied the TCR sequencing data for 18 patients, while MiXCR and VDJtools were used to process a few other patients. CDR3 nucleotide sequences shared between donor and recipient were removed because the origin of such sequences could not be assigned. Alloreactive clones required at least 2-fold expansion over unstimulated cells and minimum CFSE-low frequency of 0.002% (template counts) or 0.001% (read counts). Clones were considered mappable if detected in sequenced pre-transplant spleen, lymph node, or MLR CFSE-low populations of the donor or recipient. The cumulative frequency of alloreactive clones was calculated as a percentage of all sequences, weighted by copy number. Sourced from immuneACCESS, this table was stored by TCRdb with only in-frame sequences that have V and J called. A share of the clones is absent; for the studies checked, an unresolved V gene accounts for under half, and the remainder has no known explanation. The V and J calls and clone size were taken over from that table, and D and trimming were inferred from the DNA. The sample has under 30,000 clones on record, 65% to 80% of them singletons. The ten largest clonotypes hold approximately 3% of the sample.

These data come from a study of graft-versus-host responses after intestinal transplantation (dated by TCRdb to about 2021). With respect to the entire study: The transplants that recipients got were multivisceral, liver-intestinal, or isolated intestinal. Rather than going through the commercial service, samples from a few later patients were sequenced in-house on an Illumina MiSeq and processed with MiXCR. A peak of at least 4% donor T cells among recipient peripheral blood mononuclear cells was the definition used for donor T cell macrochimerism. The cohort enrolled approximately 24 intestinal transplant recipients, one of whom was a retransplant, and a few patients without pretransplant specimens were excluded. All recipients received anti-thymocyte globulin induction followed by maintenance tacrolimus and steroids for three to four years. Graft-versus-host and host-versus-graft alloreactive T cell clones were tracked in the graft, circulation and bone marrow after intestinal transplantation using bulk TCR-beta CDR3 sequencing. Alloreactive clones were identified by sequencing pre-transplant mixed lymphocyte reaction products and comparing them with unstimulated pre-transplant donor and recipient T cells.

Intraepithelial and lamina propria lymphocytes were isolated from graft specimens using dithiothreitol, EDTA incubations and collagenase D digestion. Serial intestinal graft biopsy specimens collected up to 600 days after transplant underwent bulk TCR-beta sequencing. The paper's findings and limits, for the study overall: The relatively low number and heterogeneity of intestinal transplant patients limited the conclusions. Early after transplant, peak levels of circulating GvH clones were associated with declines in HvG clones. Patients with donor T cell macrochimerism had high GvH to HvG T cell clonal ratios in their allografts. GvH clones were detected in recipient bone marrow, and some of these GvH clones were observed earlier in ileal mucosa or blood, consistent with an intestinal mucosal origin.

This clonotype was obtained from a human patient who received an intestinal transplant, so some T cells may come from the graft donor. Source: ileum tissue, taken 98 days after intestinal transplantation. This receptor chain uses TRBV4-2 and TRBJ2-7; the D call is tentative, TRBD1 or TRBD2, as each matches 5 bases. This receptor carries the CDR3 CASSRDPSSYEQYF. The nucleotide sequence reads TGTGCCAGCAGCCGGGACCCAAGCTCCTACGAGCAGTACTTC.